This T cell receptor beta chain was observed in a study of Graves' ophthalmopathy and Graves' hyperthyroidism (dated by TCRdb to between 2017 and 2018). Context from the whole study: Peripheral blood was collected at initial diagnosis, prior to any treatment. TCR beta repertoire signatures were used to distinguish Graves' ophthalmopathy from Graves' hyperthyroidism and to predict progression to ophthalmopathy. T-cell repertoires of thyroid tissue and blood were compared in 5 or 6 hyperthyroidism patients. Following sampling, methimazole starting at 30 mg daily was administered to hyperthyroidism patients, and high-dose intravenous methylprednisolone was administered to ophthalmopathy patients. For independent validation, a separate cohort was made up of fewer than 20 hyperthyroidism patients plus 17 patients who later progressed from hyperthyroidism to ophthalmopathy. A discovery set of about a hundred patients (43 ophthalmopathy, around 57 stable hyperthyroidism) was enrolled to explore V-J signatures distinguishing ophthalmopathy from hyperthyroidism. In total, approximately 130 blood samples were TCR-sequenced: around 42 ophthalmopathy, some 80 hyperthyroidism and around 17 hyperthyroidism-to-ophthalmopathy patients. General conclusions and limits of the study: Most expanded thyroid clonotypes with a frequency above 0.001 also appeared in blood, which suggests that blood repertoires may reflect the immune response in the thyroid. No statistical method was used to predetermine the sample size, and group allocation was not hidden from the investigators. In validation, the model predicted ophthalmopathy progression with about 64% sensitivity and about 77% specificity; some 13 predicted patients were CT-confirmed with GO in a median of around 6 months. In cross-validation, the 13-signature model distinguished ophthalmopathy from stable hyperthyroidism with nearly 90% sensitivity and almost 83% specificity, and in the test set the corresponding values were 80% and 75%.

The CDR3 has 14 amino acids, counting the end cysteine and phenylalanine. The sequence is cut down to CDR3 DNA, 42 bases in frame from base 1. Reading the germline V gene gives CDR1 WSHSY and CDR2 SAAADI. This clonotype occurred a few times. Its cognate antigen has yet to be identified. Compared with germline, one end of the junction differs, possibly owing to a read error. The ophthalmopathy patients had moderately to severely active disease, with a Clinical Activity Score of 3 or higher, a NOSPECS grade of 4 or higher, and a disease duration of less than 3 months. Anyone with other autoimmune diseases, uncontrolled infections, pregnancy or lactation was excluded from the study. Diagnosis was based on clinical symptoms, serum thyroxine, TRAb, thyroid ultrasound and orbital computed tomography. Using Ficoll-Paque density gradient centrifugation, PBMCs were isolated from 8.5 to 10 ml of fresh peripheral blood. Total RNA was extracted using Trizol reagent, and RNA quality was checked on an Agilent 2100 Bioanalyzer.

For repertoire sequencing, TCR beta CDR3 regions were amplified from RNA transcripts. The first round of RT-PCR was done with HTBI primers and the Qiagen OneStep RT-PCR kit, and was followed by a second round of multiplex PCR, then size selection and purification. Libraries were sequenced on an Illumina HiSeq2000 using paired-end 100 bp reads. On the study's bioinformatics: SOAPnuke was used to process the reads, removing any read that contained adapters or uncalled bases, had a mean Phred below 15, or lacked an exact match to the constant primer or identifier. COPE v1.2.5 was used to merge high-quality paired reads. Unique nucleotide sequences were defined as clonotypes and aligned to IMGT TRB V, D and J references using MiTCR v1.1. Analysis was restricted to V-J combinations with a frequency above 0.0001, which covered roughly 99% of repertoires. For each V-J combination, a TCR clonal expansion and chaos score was defined as the ratio of F50 clonal expansion to chaos observed in the TCRdist matrix. Welch's t-statistics and random forest were used to reduce the features to some 13 V-J combinations, which were then used as input to a naive Bayes classifier. The Morisita-Horn index was used to measure how similar the thyroid and blood repertoires were. Through fastp at Q25 and MiXCR, TCRdb rebuilt clones from the public reads, retaining in-frame beta chains. All rows with the same CDR3 protein become a single entry with the most common DNA and genes. These V and J calls derive from TCRdb rather than the authors' analysis. The table for this sample lists 600,000 to 700,000 distinct CDR3 sequences; about 41% of them were counted only once. About 3.3% of the sample is taken by the ten largest.

Source material: peripheral blood. The sequence was obtained from an adult man with Graves' ophthalmopathy. The chain links TRBV10-2 with TRBJ2-7; no D gene can be assigned with confidence. The CDR3 is CASSYKKEPYEQYF. At the DNA level, the sequence is TGTGCCAGCAGTTACAAGAAGGAACCCTACGAGCAGTACTTC.